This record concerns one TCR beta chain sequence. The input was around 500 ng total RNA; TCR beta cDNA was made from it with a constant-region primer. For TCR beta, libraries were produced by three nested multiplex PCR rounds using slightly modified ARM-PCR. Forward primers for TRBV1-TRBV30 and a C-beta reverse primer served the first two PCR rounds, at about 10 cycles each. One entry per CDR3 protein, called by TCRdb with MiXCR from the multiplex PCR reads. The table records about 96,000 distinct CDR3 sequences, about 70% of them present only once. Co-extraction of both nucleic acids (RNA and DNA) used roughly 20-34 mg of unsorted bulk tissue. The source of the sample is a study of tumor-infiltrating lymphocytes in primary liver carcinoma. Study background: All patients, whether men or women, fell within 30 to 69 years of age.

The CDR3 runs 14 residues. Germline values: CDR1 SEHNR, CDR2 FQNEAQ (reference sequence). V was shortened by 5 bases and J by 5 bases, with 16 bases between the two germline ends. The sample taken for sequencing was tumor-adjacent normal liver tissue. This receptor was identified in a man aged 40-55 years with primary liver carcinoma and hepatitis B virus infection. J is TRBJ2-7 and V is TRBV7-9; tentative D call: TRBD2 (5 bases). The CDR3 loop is CASSLPGLGNEQYF. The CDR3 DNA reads TGTGCCAGCAGCCTCCCGGGGTTAGGGAACGAGCAGTACTTC.